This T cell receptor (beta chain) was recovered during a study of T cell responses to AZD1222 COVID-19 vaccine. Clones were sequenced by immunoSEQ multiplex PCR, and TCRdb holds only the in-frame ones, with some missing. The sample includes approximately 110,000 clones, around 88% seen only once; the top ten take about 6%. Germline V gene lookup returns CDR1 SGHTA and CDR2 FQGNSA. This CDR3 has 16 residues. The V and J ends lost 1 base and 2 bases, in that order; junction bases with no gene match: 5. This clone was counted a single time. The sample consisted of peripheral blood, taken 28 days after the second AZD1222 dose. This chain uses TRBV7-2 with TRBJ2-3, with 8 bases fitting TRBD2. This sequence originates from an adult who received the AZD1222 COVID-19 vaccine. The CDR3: CASSLEFGGATDTQYF. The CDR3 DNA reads TGTGCCAGCAGCTTAGAGTTCGGGGGGGCCACAGATACGCAGTATTTT.